One sample yielded the 15 T cell receptor beta chains listed below, sequenced in a study of shared clonotypes between healthy human individuals. Here immunoSEQ multiplex PCR was the method, and the copy in TCRdb shows in-frame clones only, minus some. The sample records over a million clones, over 95% being singletons. Sequences were obtained from naive CD4+ T cells sorted from blood. The subset: CD45RA+ positively selected. These receptors originate from a young man in good health.

This chain links TRBV28 with TRBJ2-7; no firm D call. The ends were cut back, 3 bases at V and 3 bases at J, with 15 bases in the middle. Germline V gene sequence: CDR1 MDHEN, CDR2 SYDVKM. This CDR3 comprises 15 residues. The chain's CDR3 is CASSFASLGFYEQYF. CDR3 in DNA: TGTGCCAGCAGTTTCGCTAGTTTGGGTTTCTACGAGCAGTACTTC.

The gene calls are TRBV7-2 and TRBJ2-1; the match to TRBD2 covers 7 bases. The V gene's germline CDR1 is SGHTA and CDR2 FQGNSA. J lost 4 bases, V lost 5 bases, and 14 bases had no gene match. The CDR3 spans 17 residues. CDR3 bases: TGTGCCAGCAGCGCACTCGTTCCACTAGCGCTATACAATGAGCAGTTCTTC. Its protein product is CASSALVPLALYNEQFF.

This clone occurred once. The chain is built from TRBV6-1 and TRBJ1-1, with D perhaps TRBD1 (5 bases). Trimming shortened V by 3 bases and J by 3 bases, and 20 bases separated the two germline ends. The CDR3 runs to 17 residues. Per the germline V gene, CDR1 is MNHNS and CDR2 is SASEGT. The CDR3 DNA reads as TGTGCCAGCAGTGATTGGAGGGCAGGGAGGGGACACACTGAAGCTTTCTTT. Protein sequence: CASSDWRAGRGHTEAFF.

V gene TRBV6-6 combines with J gene TRBJ2-2; D not certain. The germline V gene encodes CDR1 MNHNY and CDR2 SVGAGI (reference sequence). V shed 6 bases and J shed 3 bases, with 11 bases lying between them. The CDR3 consists of 14 residues. This CDR3 is CASRPPLYTGELFF. As DNA, the CDR3 is TGTGCCAGCAGACCCCCCCTTTACACCGGGGAGCTGTTTTTT.

About this clone itself: This sample includes further DNA sequences coding for the same CDR3. The chain employs TRBV7-2 and TRBJ2-7; 13 nucleotides line up with TRBD2. The CDR3 has 16 amino acids. V was pared by 5 bases and J by 0 bases, with 4 bases of the junction left unmatched. Germline V gene lookup returns CDR1 SGHTA and CDR2 FQGNSA. The CDR3 region has the DNA TGTGCCAGCAGCCTACGGACTAGCGGGAGCTCCTACGAGCAGTACTTC. This sequence encodes CASSLRTSGSSYEQYF.

Regarding this clone: Other DNA sequences within the sample encode an identical CDR3. The CDR3 DNA follows: TGTGCCAGCAGTGGCGACAGGAGCTCCTACGAGCAGTACTTC. This gives the protein CASSGDRSSYEQYF. This chain joins TRBV6-1 and TRBJ2-7, with a tentative D call TRBD1 (6 bases). The length of the CDR3 is 14 residues. V gave up 4 bases and J gave up 0 bases, with 10 bases separating them. CDR1 is MNHNS and CDR2 is SASEGT in the germline V gene.

The rearrangement uses TRBV5-1 and TRBJ2-1; TRBD2 matches at 11 bases. J gave up 5 bases and V 1 base, and 5 bases lay outside the gene matches. Germline V gene lookup returns CDR1 SGHRS and CDR2 YFSETQ. CDR3 length equals 16 residues. The CDR3 region is CASSLLLAGANNEQFF. As DNA, the CDR3 is TGCGCCAGCAGCTTGTTACTAGCGGGAGCCAACAATGAGCAGTTCTTC.

This clone came up once. At one end the junction does not follow the germline gene, possibly because of a read error. The rearrangement joins TRBV7-7 to TRBJ2-2; 8 nucleotides agree with TRBD2. This CDR3 comprises 15 residues. Germline V CDR1 and CDR2: SSHAT, FNYEAQ (reference sequence). CDR3 sequence (DNA): TGTGCTAGCAGCCCGGGACTAGGTAACGCCGGGGAGCTGTTTTTT. Translation: CASSPGLGNAGELFF.

The V gene is TRBV5-1, the J gene TRBJ2-1; 9 bases match TRBD2. This CDR3 is 19 amino acids long. Germline trimming cut 0 bases from V and 8 bases from J; bases unmatched to any gene: 18. The V gene's germline CDR1 is SGHRS and CDR2 YFSETQ. The CDR3 here is CASSLATGTSKRVGDEQFF. The CDR3 region has the DNA TGCGCCAGCAGCTTGGCTACCGGGACTAGCAAAAGAGTAGGAGATGAGCAGTTCTTC.

V and J are TRBV28 and TRBJ2-7; 11 bases are shared with TRBD2. V lost 11 bases and J lost 2; bases outside the gene matches: 8. This CDR3 is 14 amino acids long. The germline V gene encodes CDR1 MDHEN and CDR2 SYDVKM. DNA for the CDR3: TGTGCCGTTTTCGGGACTAGCGGTACCTACGAGCAGTACTTC. This sequence encodes CAVFGTSGTYEQYF.

This chain links TRBV7-8 with TRBJ2-2, with TRBD2 matching over 13 bases. The trim removed 0 bases at V and 6 bases at J, leaving 10 bases unmatched. Germline loops: CDR1 SGHVS, CDR2 FQNEAQ. The CDR3 is made up of 19 amino acids. CDR3 bases: TGTGCCAGCAGCTTAGCCCGTGTGGGACTAGCGGGAAACCCCGGGGAGCTGTTTTTT. This gives the protein CASSLARVGLAGNPGELFF.

The rearrangement uses TRBV11-3 and TRBJ2-5, with 9 bases that match TRBD1. The V gene's germline CDR1 is SGHNT and CDR2 YENEEA. The CDR3 extends over 15 amino acids. The ends lost 4 bases at V and 6 bases at J; junction bases unmatched: 9. The CDR3 protein is CASSSRGQGRQTQYF. CDR3 in DNA: TGTGCCAGCAGCTCCCGCGGACAGGGGAGACAGACCCAGTACTTC.

This clone was recorded once. V is TRBV5-1 and J is TRBJ2-5; 13 bases line up with TRBD2. This CDR3 has 15 amino acids. Trimming removed 4 bases from V and 1 base from J; junction bases left unmatched: 1. Per germline, CDR1 SGHRS and CDR2 YFSETQ. The CDR3, as DNA: TGCGCCAGCAGCCGGACTAGCGGGAGCCAAGAGACCCAGTACTTC. It yields the protein CASSRTSGSQETQYF. The variable domain in full, with the rest retrieved from reference TRBV5-1 and TRBJ2-5, is KAGVTQTPRYLIKTRGQQVTLSCSPISGHRSVSWYQQTPGQGLQFLFEYFSETQRNKGNFPGRFSGRQFSNSRSEMNVSTLELGDSALYLCASSRTSGSQETQYFGPGTRLLVL.

V and J are TRBV7-2 and TRBJ2-1, with unresolved D. Germline values: CDR1 SGHTA, CDR2 FQGNSA. The CDR3 is 13 amino acids. Trimming shortened V by 2 bases and J by 4 bases, and 6 bases separated the two germline ends. This CDR3 is CASSLTQYNEQFF. CDR3 DNA: TGTGCCAGCAGCTTAACCCAGTACAATGAGCAGTTCTTC. Using reference TRBV7-2 and TRBJ2-1 for the parts outside the CDR3, the full variable domain is GAGVSQSPSNKVTEKGKDVELRCDPISGHTALYWYRQSLGQGLEFLIYFQGNSAPDKSGLPSDRFSAERTGGSVSTLTIQRTQQEDSAVYLCASSLTQYNEQFFGPGTRLTVL.

The V and J genes are TRBV29-1 and TRBJ2-1, with 9 bases that match TRBD2. Germline V CDR1 and CDR2: SQVTM, ANQGSEA. There are 18 residues in the CDR3. The V gene end was trimmed by 1 base and the J gene end by 6 bases; junction bases not matched to a gene: 16. Here the CDR3 reads CSVEGLAGRLVSLNEQFF. The DNA for the CDR3 is TGCAGCGTTGAAGGTCTAGCGGGGCGACTTGTTTCTCTCAATGAGCAGTTCTTC.